This entry is about one TCR beta chain. This sample is part of a study of blood T cell repertoires in COVID-19. Which cohort a participant joined came from the clinical history participants gave. Study processing details: Estimation of nucleated cell counts relied on the amplification of reference gene primers. Generated by immunoSEQ multiplex PCR, the TCRdb table keeps only in-frame clones and is missing some. V, J and clone size reflect that table, while D and trimming were determined from the DNA. The sample lists 250,000 to 300,000 clones, around 83% occurring once. The sample comprised PBMCs or T cells enriched from blood (not recorded which). The receptor was isolated from a man aged 40-55 years who had been exposed to COVID-19.

CDR3 in DNA: TGTGCCAGCACCAACTTTGGCACCATATATTTT. Translating it yields CASTNFGTIYF. The chain couples TRBV6-6 to TRBJ1-3, with D uncertain. The CDR3 has 11 residues. The V gene's germline CDR1 is MNHNY and CDR2 SVGAGI (reference sequence). Trimming removed 7 bases at V and 9 bases at J, with 10 bases between.